One and the same sample provided the 27 T cell receptor beta chains below, sequenced in a study of T cells in Graves' hyperthyroidism and ophthalmopathy. Researchers took RNA transcripts and amplified the TCR beta CDR3 regions from them. First-round RT-PCR with HTBI primers amplified the TCR CDR3 region. TCRdb re-called the multiplex PCR reads with MiXCR, one entry per CDR3 protein. The profile shows under 450,000 distinct CDR3 sequences, approximately 14% of them singletons. The sequenced sample consisted of blood. These receptor sequences come from a woman under 30 with Graves' hyperthyroidism.

Remarks on this clonotype: An end of the junction differs from the germline gene, which may be a read error. V gene TRBV18 combines with J gene TRBJ1-1, with D possibly TRBD1 on 5 matching bases. CDR1 and CDR2 from the germline V gene are KGHSH and LQKENI. The CDR3 spans 15 residues. The CDR3 here is CASSPPAGTDTEASF. The CDR3 DNA follows: TGTGCCAGCTCACCACCGGCAGGGACGGACACTGAAGCTTCCTTT. Full variable domain (missing parts from reference TRBV18 and TRBJ1-1): NAGVMQNPRHLVRRRGQEARLRCSPMKGHSHVYWYRQLPEEGLKFMVYLQKENIIDESGMPKERFSAEFPKEGPSILRIQQVVRGDSAAYFCASSPPAGTDTEASFGQGTRLTVV.

This clonotype has at least ten counts. The V and J genes are TRBV30 and TRBJ1-6; D is unclear. The germline gives CDR1 GTSNPN, CDR2 SVGIG (reference sequence). With 6 bases removed from V and 7 bases from J, the gap between germline ends came to 7 bases. The CDR3 covers 11 residues. The CDR3 reads CACEKNSPLHF. CDR3 nucleotides: TGTGCCTGCGAGAAGAATTCACCCCTCCACTTT.

In its sample, this clonotype was seen many times. V usage is TRBV6-1 and J usage is TRBJ2-3; 9 bases map to TRBD2. The V and J ends lost 4 bases and 4 bases, in that order; junction bases with no gene match: 6. This CDR3 contains 15 residues. Germline V gene lookup returns CDR1 MNHNS and CDR2 SASEGT. The CDR3 DNA follows: TGTGCCAGCAGTGTTAGCGGGGGAGGCCCAGATACGCAGTATTTT. This translates into CASSVSGGGPDTQYF.

V is TRBV6-2 or TRBV6-3 and J is TRBJ2-4; 10 bases are a match to TRBD1. The germline V gene encodes CDR1 MNHEY and CDR2 SVGEGT. V was pared by 0 bases and J by 3 bases, with 8 bases of the junction left unmatched. This CDR3 region has 18 residues. The CDR3 loop is CASSYSTGQGMDKNIQYF. Written as DNA, the CDR3 is TGTGCCAGCAGTTACTCTACGGGACAGGGGATGGACAAAAACATTCAGTACTTC.

In this sample, this clonotype turned up many times. This chain joins TRBV12-3 or TRBV12-4 and TRBJ2-7; the D is unclear. CDR3 length: 15 amino acids. Between the trimmed V and J ends, which lost 3 bases and 5 bases, there was a span of 17 bases. CDR3 loop: CASSFFLSVMDEQYF. The CDR3 DNA sequence: TGTGCCAGCAGTTTTTTTCTCTCCGTTATGGACGAGCAGTACTTC.

The table lists this clonotype with many counts. The J gene is TRBJ2-5, the V gene TRBV7-9; D possibly corresponds to TRBD1 (6 bases). The germline V gene has CDR1 SEHNR and CDR2 FQNEAQ (reference sequence). This CDR3 is built from 13 residues. The V end was cut by 4 bases, the J end by 3 bases, with 9 bases between. The CDR3 loop reads CASSWNREETQYF. In DNA form, the CDR3 reads TGTGCCAGCAGCTGGAACAGGGAAGAGACCCAGTACTTC.

The rearrangement joins TRBV6-1 to TRBJ2-3; D is undetermined. This CDR3 contains 15 residues. The germline gives CDR1 MNHNS, CDR2 SASEGT. Trimming shortened V by 1 base and J by 0 bases, and 8 bases separated the two germline ends. The CDR3 DNA is TGTGCCAGCAGTGAAGGGAGTCGGAGCACAGATACGCAGTATTTT. Its translation is CASSEGSRSTDTQYF.

There are many counts of this clonotype. CDR3 in amino acids: CASSPTTVSGNTIYF. The CDR3 bases are TGTGCCAGCTCACCAACGACGGTCTCTGGAAACACCATATATTTT. V usage is TRBV18 and J usage is TRBJ1-3; no definite D call. Trimming took off 2 bases at V and 0 bases at J, with 8 bases between the two ends. Germline CDR1 reads KGHSH; CDR2 reads LQKENI. The CDR3 runs to 15 residues.

This clonotype was found a few times. The CDR3 here is CASSLREANTIYF. The CDR3 DNA follows: TGTGCCAGCAGCTTGAGGGAGGCAAACACCATATATTTT. The chain is built from TRBV5-6 and TRBJ1-3; D remains unclear. The CDR3 is 13 amino acids. V shed 1 base and J shed 6 bases, with 8 bases lying between them. Germline assignment: CDR1 SGHDT and CDR2 YYEEEE.

This clonotype was observed at least ten times. The chain is built from TRBV27 and TRBJ2-2; D gene uncertain. The CDR3 consists of 16 residues. Trimming stripped 5 bases from V and 5 bases from J, with 18 bases between. Germline-derived CDR1 and CDR2 are MNHEY and SMNVEV (reference sequence). CDR3 in DNA: TGTGCCAGCAGTCAGATACTCCTCGTGGGGACCGGGGAGCTGTTTTTT. It encodes CASSQILLVGTGELFF.

The gene calls are TRBV18 and TRBJ2-7, with no clear D. The CDR3 covers 15 residues. The germline V gene has CDR1 KGHSH and CDR2 LQKENI. The germline V and J ends were trimmed by 3 bases and 3 bases, with 15 bases remaining between them. The CDR3 is CASSPNRRHRYEQYF. CDR3 in DNA: TGTGCCAGCTCACCTAACCGAAGACACCGCTACGAGCAGTACTTC.

This clonotype has at least ten counts. V is TRBV20-1 and J is TRBJ1-2; possible D gene TRBD1, 5 bases. Germline values: CDR1 DFQATT, CDR2 SNEGSKA (reference sequence). This CDR3 spans 15 amino acids. Trimming shortened V by 5 bases and J by 8 bases, and 24 bases separated the two germline ends. The CDR3 loop reads CSADDSKATQGGYTF. CDR3 nucleotides: TGCAGTGCTGACGACAGTAAAGCCACACAAGGGGGCTACACCTTC.

J is TRBJ2-7 and V is TRBV28; 8 bases are a match to TRBD1. The CDR3 runs 12 residues. After removal of 9 bases from V and 4 bases from J, the junction contained 5 bases not matched to a gene. Germline CDR1 is MDHEN and CDR2 is SYDVKM. This chain's CDR3 is CASRQGRYEQYF. The CDR3 DNA reads TGTGCCAGTAGACAGGGGAGGTACGAGCAGTACTTC.

This clonotype has at least ten counts. The chain employs TRBV27 and TRBJ2-3, with D possibly TRBD1 on 6 matching bases. Germline CDR1 and CDR2: MNHEY and SMNVEV (reference sequence). Trimming left V 7 bases short and J 6 bases short, with 26 bases between. This CDR3 spans 17 amino acids. The CDR3 DNA reads TGTGCCAGCATACCCGATTACAGGGTTTGGCCAAGGGATACGCAGTATTTT. Residues: CASIPDYRVWPRDTQYF.

This clonotype has a count of ten or more. The CDR3 DNA is TGTGCCAGCTCACCACGGGGGGACAGGGATCACTACGAGCAGTACTTC. It specifies CASSPRGDRDHYEQYF. This chain uses TRBV18 with TRBJ2-7; TRBD1 agrees at 9 bases. Germline CDR1 KGHSH, CDR2 LQKENI. This CDR3 comprises 16 residues. J was trimmed by 3 bases and V by 1 base; bases with no gene match: 7.

About this clonotype itself: Mismatch with germline at one junction end may stem from a read error. The chain carries TRBV2 and TRBJ2-6, with TRBD1 identical over 10 bases. The CDR3 consists of 14 residues. Germline assignment: CDR1 SNHLY and CDR2 FYNNEI. This chain's CDR3 is CASSTGTGVNVLTF. The CDR3 bases are TGTGCCAGCAGCACCGGGACAGGGGTCAACGTCCTGACTTTC.

This clonotype came up many times. The genes are TRBV12-3 or TRBV12-4 and TRBJ2-5, with TRBD1 as a possible D gene (6 bases). This CDR3 has 12 amino acids. V lost 7 bases and J 5 bases, leaving 11 bases between the germline ends. This CDR3 is CASTFTGETQYF. The CDR3 nucleotides read TGTGCCAGCACCTTCACAGGGGAGACCCAGTACTTC.

The table lists this clonotype with a few counts. The chain couples TRBV4-1 to TRBJ2-2; 11 nucleotides line up with TRBD2. Germline CDR1 MGHRA, CDR2 YSYEKL. This CDR3 is built from 15 residues. V shed 5 bases and J 6 bases; nucleotides not matched to a gene: 5. The CDR3 loop is CASSSASGRSGELFF. The DNA for the CDR3 is TGCGCCAGCAGCTCGGCTAGCGGGAGGTCCGGGGAGCTGTTTTTT.

This clonotype showed up many times. This rearrangement joins TRBV3-1 to TRBJ2-1; TRBD2 agrees at 7 bases. From germline, CDR1 is LGHDT and CDR2 YNNKEL (reference sequence). V shed 8 bases and J 5 bases; nucleotides not matched to a gene: 6. The CDR3 runs 13 residues. The DNA for the CDR3 is TGTGCCAGCTCCGATGGGGGGGACAATGAGCAGTTCTTC. This codes for CASSDGGDNEQFF.

This clonotype was picked up a small number of times. V gene TRBV18 combines with J gene TRBJ2-7; 9 nucleotides align to TRBD2. CDR1 is KGHSH and CDR2 is LQKENI in the germline V gene. The V segment lost 0 bases and the J segment 5 bases; nucleotides outside the gene matches: 8. This CDR3 region has 16 residues. Written as DNA, the CDR3 is TGTGCCAGCTCACCACCAAATAGCGGGGGCCTGAACGAGCAGTACTTC. Amino acid sequence: CASSPPNSGGLNEQYF.

This clonotype occurred many times. This chain joins TRBV3-1 and TRBJ2-1, with 12 bases identical to TRBD2. V trimming: 2 bases; J trimming: 10 bases; junction bases outside the gene matches: 9. Germline loops: CDR1 LGHDT, CDR2 YNNKEL (reference sequence). The CDR3 loop spans 16 amino acids. The CDR3 is CASSQSLAGGAGEQFF. The CDR3 DNA reads as TGTGCCAGCAGCCAAAGTCTAGCGGGAGGGGCGGGCGAGCAGTTCTTC.

This chain links TRBV9 with TRBJ1-4; D is unresolved. V was clipped by 4 bases and J by 4 bases, with 8 bases between them. The CDR3 has 13 amino acids. Per germline, CDR1 SGDLS and CDR2 YYNGEE. CDR3: CASSTGNNEKLFF. The CDR3 nucleotides read TGTGCCAGCAGCACTGGAAATAATGAAAAACTGTTTTTT. Looking up the rest from reference TRBV9 and TRBJ1-4 gives the full variable domain: DSGVTQTPKHLITATGQRVTLRCSPRSGDLSVYWYQQSLDQGLQFLIQYYNGEERAKGNILERFSAQQFPDLHSELNLSSLELGDSALYFCASSTGNNEKLFFGSGTQLSVL.

J is TRBJ2-1 and V is TRBV2, with D maybe TRBD2 (5 bases). The CDR3 runs 14 residues. Germline-derived CDR1 and CDR2 are SNHLY and FYNNEI. Trimming removed 10 bases from V and 0 bases from J, with 13 bases in between. The CDR3 loop is CATQQRSSYNEQFF. The CDR3 DNA reads TGTGCCACCCAGCAGCGGAGCTCCTACAATGAGCAGTTCTTC.

This clonotype was observed at least ten times. The chain carries TRBV28 and TRBJ1-2, with D hard to call. The CDR3 is made up of 13 amino acids. Germline V gives CDR1 MDHEN, CDR2 SYDVKM. V gave up 6 bases and J gave up 5 bases, with 13 bases separating them. CDR3 DNA: TGTGCCAGCAGATCTTCAACCGATTATGGCTACACCTTC. Its translation is CASRSSTDYGYTF.

This clonotype has a handful of counts. CDR3 nucleotides: TGTGCCACCAGCGACGGTCCCTACGAGCAGTACTTC. Residues: CATSDGPYEQYF. The chain uses TRBV27 and TRBJ2-7, with D unresolved. V was trimmed by 10 bases and J by 2 bases, leaving 12 bases between them. From germline, CDR1 is MNHEY and CDR2 SMNVEV (reference sequence). The CDR3 totals 12 residues.

At least ten counts were recorded for this clonotype. The rearrangement links TRBV20-1 to TRBJ1-4, with a possible D match to TRBD1 (5 bases). The CDR3 is 13 amino acids. Germline values: CDR1 DFQATT, CDR2 SNEGSKA (reference sequence). V was trimmed by 6 bases and J by 7 bases, leaving 15 bases between them. CDR3 in amino acids: CSARLGLGEKLFF. DNA for the CDR3: TGCAGTGCCCGGCTGGGGCTTGGTGAAAAACTGTTTTTT.

The chain's CDR3 is CAISESDYGYTF. CDR3 DNA: TGTGCCATCAGTGAGTCCGACTATGGCTACACCTTC. The chain combines TRBV10-3 with TRBJ1-2, with D uncertain. Trimming removed 0 bases from V and 3 bases from J, with 2 bases in between. Germline V gives CDR1 ENHRY, CDR2 SYGVKD. The CDR3 is 12 residues long.